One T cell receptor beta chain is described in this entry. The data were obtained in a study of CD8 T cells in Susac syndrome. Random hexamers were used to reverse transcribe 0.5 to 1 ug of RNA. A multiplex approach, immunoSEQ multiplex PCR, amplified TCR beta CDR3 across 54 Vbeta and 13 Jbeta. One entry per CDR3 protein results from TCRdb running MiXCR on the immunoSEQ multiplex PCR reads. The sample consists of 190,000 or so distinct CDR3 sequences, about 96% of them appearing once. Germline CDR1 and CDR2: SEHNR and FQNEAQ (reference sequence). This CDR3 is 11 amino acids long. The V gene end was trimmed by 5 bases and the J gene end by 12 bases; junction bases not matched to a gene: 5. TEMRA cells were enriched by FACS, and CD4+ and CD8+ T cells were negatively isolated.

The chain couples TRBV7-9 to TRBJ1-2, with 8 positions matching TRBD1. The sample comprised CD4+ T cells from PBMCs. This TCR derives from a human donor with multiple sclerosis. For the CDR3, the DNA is TGTGCCAGCAGCCTCGGACAGGGAGACACCTTC. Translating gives CASSLGQGDTF. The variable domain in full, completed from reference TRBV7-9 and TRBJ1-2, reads DTGVSQNPRHKITKRGQNVTFRCDPISEHNRLYWYRQTLGQGPEFLTYFQNEAQLEKSRLLSDRFSAERPKGSFSTLEIQRTEQGDSAMYLCASSLGQGDTFGSGTRLTVV.